Each of the 4 T cell receptor beta chains below was sequenced from the same sample in a study of T cells in Graves' hyperthyroidism and ophthalmopathy. Amplification of TCR beta CDR3 regions was performed using RNA transcripts as template. During a first-round RT-PCR of the TCR CDR3, the HTBI primer set was used. A single record per CDR3 protein comes from TCRdb applying MiXCR to the multiplex PCR reads. The top ten hold 9.2% of the sample, which has about 360,000 distinct CDR3 sequences, less than 15% seen once. What was sequenced was blood. All receptors derive from a woman aged 18-30 years with Graves' hyperthyroidism.

At least ten counts were recorded for this clonotype. Here the CDR3 reads CASSQEEGRDGETQYF. The CDR3 region has the DNA TGTGCCAGCAGCCAAGAAGAGGGCAGGGATGGGGAGACCCAGTACTTC. This chain uses TRBV4-2 with TRBJ2-5, with D perhaps TRBD1 or TRBD2 (5 bases each). Looked up from germline, CDR1 is LGHNA and CDR2 is YNFKEQ. The CDR3 length is 16 residues. V was pared by 0 bases and J by 5 bases, with 16 bases between.

This clonotype occurred many times. One end of the junction fails to match germline, which may point to a read error. The CDR3 loop is CASSSDIGLNSPFHF. The CDR3 nucleotides are TGTGCCAGCAGTTCTGACATAGGCCTGAATTCACCCTTCCACTTT. The chain joins TRBV6-1 to TRBJ1-6; no clear D gene. The V gene's germline CDR1 is MNHNS and CDR2 SASEGT. CDR3 length: 15 residues.

The sample holds many counts of this clonotype. V gene TRBV7-8 combines with J gene TRBJ2-3, with 11 bases aligning to TRBD2. CDR3 size: 19 residues. Losses at the gene ends were 5 bases for V and 0 bases for J; bases not matched to a gene: 13. CDR1 and CDR2 (germline): SGHVS, FQNEAQ. The CDR3 DNA follows: TGTGCCAGCAGCAAGACTAGCGGGATCTACGGGACTAGCACAGATACGCAGTATTTT. Protein: CASSKTSGIYGTSTDTQYF.

For this clonotype: Relative to the germline gene, one junction end is altered; a read error may explain this. The chain is built from TRBV11-2 and TRBJ1-2; D uncertain. This CDR3 has 16 residues. Germline assignment: CDR1 SGHAT and CDR2 FQNNGV. The CDR3 loop reads CASSQDLGNPNYGYTF. DNA of the CDR3: TGCGCCAGCAGCCAAGATTTGGGAAACCCTAACTATGGCTACACCTTC.